The 9 T cell receptor beta chains below were found in one sample sequenced in a study of blood T cell repertoires in COVID-19. TCRdb keeps only in-frame clones here, not all; method: immunoSEQ multiplex PCR. The sample has a few hundred thousand clones, approximately 89% seen once. The specimen was peripheral blood. Source of these receptors: a woman between 40 and 50 years old who had recovered from COVID-19.

The chain combines TRBV6-5 with TRBJ2-7; no definite D call. Germline values: CDR1 MNHEY, CDR2 SVGAGI. The CDR3 loop spans 14 amino acids. Trimming took 2 bases from V and 0 from J, leaving 8 bases between them. The CDR3 DNA reads as TGTGCCAGCAGTTACGGGCAGGCCTCCTACGAGCAGTACGTC. This codes for CASSYGQASYEQYV.

The rearrangement joins TRBV2 to TRBJ1-2, with D maybe TRBD1 (5 bases). The CDR3 has 14 amino acids. CDR1 is SNHLY and CDR2 is FYNNEI in the germline V gene. V gave up 10 bases and J gave up 2 bases, with 17 bases separating them. The CDR3 is CAIPGQPDNYGYTF. The CDR3 nucleotides read TGTGCCATCCCAGGACAACCCGACAACTATGGCTACACCTTC.

The chain has TRBV5-5 and TRBJ1-5; D is undetermined. CDR1 is SGHKS and CDR2 is YYEKEE in the germline V gene (reference sequence). CDR3 size: 15 residues. Deletions cut 0 bases from V and 5 bases from J, with 12 bases between. The CDR3 coding sequence is TGTGCCAGCAGCTTGGTGGCCGGAGGAGATCAGCCCCAGCATTTT. As protein: CASSLVAGGDQPQHF.

V usage is TRBV7-9 and J usage is TRBJ2-3, with 9 bases aligning to TRBD2. With 4 bases clipped from V and 4 bases from J, the junction kept 12 bases outside the gene matches. The germline V gene has CDR1 SEHNR and CDR2 FQNEAQ (reference sequence). CDR3 length: 17 amino acids. The CDR3 loop reads CASSSGETSGSSDTQYF. The CDR3 bases are TGTGCCAGCAGCTCAGGGGAAACTAGCGGGTCTTCAGATACGCAGTATTTT.

This chain links TRBV9 with TRBJ2-2; the D gene is possibly TRBD2 (5 bases). The CDR3 is 14 residues long. Germline V lookup: CDR1 SGDLS, CDR2 YYNGEE. V dropped 2 bases and J dropped 2 bases, with 7 bases sitting between them. Here the CDR3 reads CASSVSGNTGELFF. The CDR3 DNA reads as TGTGCCAGCAGCGTGAGCGGAAACACCGGGGAGCTGTTTTTT. Variable domain in full (rest from reference TRBV9 and TRBJ2-2): DSGVTQTPKHLITATGQRVTLRCSPRSGDLSVYWYQQSLDQGLQFLIQYYNGEERAKGNILERFSAQQFPDLHSELNLSSLELGDSALYFCASSVSGNTGELFFGEGSRLTVL.

The chain joins TRBV15 to TRBJ2-7; 7 nucleotides match TRBD2. This CDR3 has 15 residues. Germline V CDR1 and CDR2: LNHNV, YYDKDF (reference sequence). Losses at the gene ends were 0 bases for V and 5 bases for J; bases not matched to a gene: 7. CDR3 in amino acids: CATSRDPVGGDEQYV. The CDR3 nucleotides read TGTGCCACCAGCAGAGATCCTGTGGGAGGGGACGAGCAGTACGTC.

The chain uses TRBV5-1 and TRBJ2-7; D gene unclear. Trimming shortened V by 1 base and J by 3 bases, and 11 bases separated the two germline ends. The CDR3 is 14 residues long. CDR1 is SGHRS and CDR2 is YFSETQ in the germline V gene. CDR3 residues: CASSLYLSSYEQYF. CDR3 nucleotide sequence: TGCGCCAGCAGCTTGTATCTGTCCAGCTACGAGCAGTACTTC.

This chain connects TRBV7-3 to TRBJ1-1; 7 nucleotides agree with TRBD1. The V and J ends lost 5 bases and 3 bases, in that order; junction bases with no gene match: 9. There are 15 residues in the CDR3. Germline values: CDR1 SGHTA, CDR2 FQGTGA. DNA for the CDR3: TGTGCCAGCAGCCCCCAGGGGGGTATGGACACTGAAGCTTTCTTT. It encodes CASSPQGGMDTEAFF.

This chain connects TRBV5-4 to TRBJ2-1; TRBD2 agrees at 7 bases. J was trimmed by 7 bases and V by 0 bases; bases with no gene match: 10. The CDR3 spans 16 residues. Germline CDR1 SGHNT, CDR2 YYREEE (reference sequence). This chain's CDR3 is CASSLAARLAKNEQFF. The CDR3 coding sequence is TGTGCCAGCAGCTTGGCGGCAAGACTAGCTAAAAATGAGCAGTTCTTC.